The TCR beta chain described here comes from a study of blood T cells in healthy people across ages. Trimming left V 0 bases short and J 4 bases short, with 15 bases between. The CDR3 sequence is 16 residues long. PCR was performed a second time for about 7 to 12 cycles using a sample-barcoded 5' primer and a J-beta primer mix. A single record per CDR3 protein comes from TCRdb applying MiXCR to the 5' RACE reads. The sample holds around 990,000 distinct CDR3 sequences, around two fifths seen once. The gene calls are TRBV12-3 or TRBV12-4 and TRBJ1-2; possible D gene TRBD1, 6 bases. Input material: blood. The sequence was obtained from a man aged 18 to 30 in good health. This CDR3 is CASSLAVSTGSYGYTF. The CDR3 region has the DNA TGTGCCAGCAGTTTAGCGGTTTCCACAGGGTCCTATGGCTACACCTTC.